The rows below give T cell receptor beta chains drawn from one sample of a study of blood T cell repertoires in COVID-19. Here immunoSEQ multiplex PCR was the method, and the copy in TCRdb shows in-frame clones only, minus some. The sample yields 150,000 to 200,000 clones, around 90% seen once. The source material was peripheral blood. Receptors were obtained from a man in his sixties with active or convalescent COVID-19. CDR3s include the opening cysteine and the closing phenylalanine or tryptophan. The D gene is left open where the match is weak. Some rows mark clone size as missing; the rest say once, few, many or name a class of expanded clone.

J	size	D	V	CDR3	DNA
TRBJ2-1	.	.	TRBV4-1	CASSSTTYNEQFF	TGCGCCAGCAGCTCTACTACCTACAATGAGCAGTTCTTC
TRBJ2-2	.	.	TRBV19	CASKDRSLSNTGELFF	TGTGCCAGTAAGGACAGATCACTAAGTAACACCGGGGAGCTGTTTTTT
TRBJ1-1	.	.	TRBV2	CASSVSRALTEAFF	TGTGCCAGTTCCGTGAGTAGAGCCCTGACTGAAGCTTTCTTT
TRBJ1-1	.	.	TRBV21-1	CASSKGCATEAFF	TGTGCCAGCAGCAAAGGTTGCGCCACTGAAGCTTTCTTT
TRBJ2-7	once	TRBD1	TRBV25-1	CASSVAGGYEQYF	TGTGCCAGCAGTGTGGCAGGGGGCTACGAGCAGTACTTC
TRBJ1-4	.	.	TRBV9	CASSPSTGNEKLFF	TGTGCCAGCAGCCCATCAACGGGGAATGAAAAACTGTTTTTT
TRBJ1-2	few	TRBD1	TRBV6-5	CASTKDRGDYGYTF	TGTGCCAGCACTAAGGACAGGGGTGACTATGGCTACACCTTC
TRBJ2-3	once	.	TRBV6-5	CASSSPGTAVADTQYF	TGTGCCAGCAGTTCCCCCGGGACTGCGGTGGCAGATACGCAGTATTTT
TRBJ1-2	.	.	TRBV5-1	CASSLEYGIGYTF	TGCGCCAGCAGCCTAGAATACGGCATAGGCTACACCTTC
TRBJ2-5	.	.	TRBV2	CASSPRTVQETQYF	TGTGCCAGCAGCCCGCGGACTGTCCAAGAGACCCAGTACTTC
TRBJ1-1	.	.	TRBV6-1	CASTNRGYLNTEAFF	TGTGCCAGCACCAACCGCGGGTATCTGAACACTGAAGCTTTCTTT
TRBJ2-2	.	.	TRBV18	CASSPGPFTGELFF	TGTGCCAGCTCACCGGGCCCTTTCACCGGGGAGCTGTTTTTT
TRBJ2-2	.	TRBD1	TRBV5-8	CASITTGAVGELFF	TGTGCCAGCATCACGACAGGGGCGGTCGGGGAGCTGTTTTTT
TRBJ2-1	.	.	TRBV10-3	CAIRRGTTYNEQFF	TGTGCCATCAGAAGGGGGACTACCTACAATGAGCAGTTCTTC
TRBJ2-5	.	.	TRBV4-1	CASSQDRDSTQYF	TGCGCCAGCAGCCAGGATCGGGACTCCACCCAGTACTTC
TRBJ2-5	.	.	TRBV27	CASSLVSGQETQYF	TGTGCCAGCAGTTTGGTCAGCGGCCAAGAGACCCAGTACTTC
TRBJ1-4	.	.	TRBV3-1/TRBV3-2	CASSQGQVYREKLFF	TGTGCCAGCAGCCAAGGACAAGTATATAGGGAAAAACTGTTTTTT
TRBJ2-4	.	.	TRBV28	CASKTGHSIQYF	TGTGCCAGCAAAACAGGGCATAGCATTCAGTACTTC
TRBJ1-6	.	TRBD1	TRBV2	CASRKGQGVGGNNSPLHF	TGTGCCAGCAGAAAGGGACAGGGGGTAGGGGGTAATAATTCACCCCTCCACTTT
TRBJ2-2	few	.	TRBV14	CASSQAPGAGELFF	TGTGCCAGCAGCCAAGCCCCAGGGGCCGGGGAGCTGTTTTTT
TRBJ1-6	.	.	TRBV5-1	CASSLAGSARSPLHF	TGCGCCAGCAGCTTGGCCGGGTCGGCGCGATCACCCCTCCACTTT
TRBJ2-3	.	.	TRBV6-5	CASSSRGSTDTQYF	TGTGCCAGCAGTTCCAGGGGTAGCACAGATACGCAGTATTTT
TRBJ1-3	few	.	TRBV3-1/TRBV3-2	CASSQVRQTSHTIYF	TGTGCCAGCAGCCAAGTTCGTCAAACGAGTCACACCATATATTTT
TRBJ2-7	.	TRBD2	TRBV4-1	CASSRSGASYEQYF	TGCGCCAGCAGCCGCAGCGGGGCCTCCTACGAGCAGTACTTC
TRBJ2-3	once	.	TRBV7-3	CASSSLGGDTQYF	TGTGCCAGCAGCTCTCTCGGGGGAGATACGCAGTATTTT
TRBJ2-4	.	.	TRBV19	CASSIAKGLAKNIQYF	TGTGCCAGTAGTATAGCAAAGGGGTTAGCCAAAAACATTCAGTACTTC
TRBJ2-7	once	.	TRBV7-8	CASSLLGGGGGEQYF	TGTGCCAGCAGCTTGCTCGGCGGAGGGGGCGGGGAGCAGTACTTC
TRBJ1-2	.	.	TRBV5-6	CASSLRQDPGYTF	TGTGCCAGCAGCTTAAGACAGGACCCTGGCTACACCTTC
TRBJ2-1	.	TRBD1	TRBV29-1	CSVGQVYNEQFF	TGCAGCGTCGGACAGGTGTACAATGAGCAGTTCTTC
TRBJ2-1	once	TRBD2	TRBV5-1	CASSDGGSSYNEQFF	TGCGCCAGCTCCGACGGGGGGAGCTCCTACAATGAGCAGTTCTTC
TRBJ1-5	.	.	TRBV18	CASSLAGSDQPQHF	TGTGCCAGCTCACTGGCAGGGTCCGATCAGCCCCAGCATTTT
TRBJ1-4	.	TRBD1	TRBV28	CASSPAGQGYEKLFF	TGTGCCAGCAGTCCCGCCGGACAGGGGTATGAAAAACTGTTTTTT
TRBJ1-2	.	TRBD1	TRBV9	CASSVQGEPYGYTF	TGTGCCAGCAGCGTCCAGGGGGAACCCTATGGCTACACCTTC
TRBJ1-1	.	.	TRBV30	CAWSVKNMNTEAFF	TGTGCCTGGAGTGTGAAGAACATGAACACTGAAGCTTTCTTT
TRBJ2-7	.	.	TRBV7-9	CASSSQGYEQYF	TGTGCCAGCAGCTCACAGGGTTACGAGCAGTACTTC
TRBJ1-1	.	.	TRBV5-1	CASSYGSNTEAFF	TGCGCCAGCAGCTATGGGAGTAACACTGAAGCTTTCTTT
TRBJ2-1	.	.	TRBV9	CASSASPGDNEQFF	TGTGCCAGCAGCGCCTCCCCCGGGGACAATGAGCAGTTCTTC
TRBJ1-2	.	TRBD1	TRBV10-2	CASSDLSRGVDGYTF	TGCGCCAGCAGTGATTTGTCCAGGGGGGTCGATGGCTACACCTTC
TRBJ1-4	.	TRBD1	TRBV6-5	CASRDRATNEKLFF	TGTGCCAGCAGGGACAGGGCAACTAATGAAAAACTGTTTTTT
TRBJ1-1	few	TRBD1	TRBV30	CAWRGDRLNTEAFF	TGTGCCTGGAGGGGGGACAGGCTAAACACTGAAGCTTTCTTT
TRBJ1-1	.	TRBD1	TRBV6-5	CASSPGTDYTEAFF	TGTGCCAGCAGTCCCGGGACAGACTACACTGAAGCTTTCTTT
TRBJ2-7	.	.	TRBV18	CASSPRRSYEQYF	TGTGCCAGCTCGCCGAGGCGCAGTTACGAGCAGTACTTC
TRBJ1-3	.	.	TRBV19	CASSEAGGNTIYF	TGTGCCAGTAGTGAAGCAGGGGGAAACACCATATATTTT
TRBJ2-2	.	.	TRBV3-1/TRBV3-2	CASSQLGAGTGELFF	TGTGCCAGCAGCCAACTGGGGGCGGGCACCGGGGAGCTGTTTTTT
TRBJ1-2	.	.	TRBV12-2	CASRKTGFYGYTF	TGTGCAAGTCGCAAGACAGGTTTCTATGGCTACACCTTC
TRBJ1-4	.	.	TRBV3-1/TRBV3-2	CASSQDLRYMTNEKLFF	TGTGCCAGCAGCCAAGATTTACGCTATATGACTAATGAAAAACTGTTTTTT
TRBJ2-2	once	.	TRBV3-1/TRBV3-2	CASSQFHSTNTGELFF	TGTGCCAGCAGCCAATTCCACAGTACGAACACCGGGGAGCTGTTTTTT
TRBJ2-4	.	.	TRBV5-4	CASSARGESPYF	TGTGCCAGCAGCGCCAGGGGGGAATCTCCGTACTTC
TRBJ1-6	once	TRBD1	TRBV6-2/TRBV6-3	CASSWTGESPLHF	TGTGCCAGCAGTTGGACAGGGGAATCACCCCTCCACTTT
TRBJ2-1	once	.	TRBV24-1	CATSDPGQLSNEQFF	TGTGCCACCAGTGACCCCGGACAGCTCAGCAATGAGCAGTTCTTC
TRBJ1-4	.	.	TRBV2	CASTEQGTTNEKLFF	TGTGCCAGCACCGAACAGGGAACAACTAATGAAAAACTGTTTTTT
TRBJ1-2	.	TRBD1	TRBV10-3	CAISEDREGDYGYTF	TGTGCCATCAGTGAGGACAGGGAAGGCGACTATGGCTACACCTTC
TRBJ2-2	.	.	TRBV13	CASSLPPGSGGELFF	TGTGCCAGCAGCTTACCTCCGGGGTCAGGCGGGGAGCTGTTTTTT